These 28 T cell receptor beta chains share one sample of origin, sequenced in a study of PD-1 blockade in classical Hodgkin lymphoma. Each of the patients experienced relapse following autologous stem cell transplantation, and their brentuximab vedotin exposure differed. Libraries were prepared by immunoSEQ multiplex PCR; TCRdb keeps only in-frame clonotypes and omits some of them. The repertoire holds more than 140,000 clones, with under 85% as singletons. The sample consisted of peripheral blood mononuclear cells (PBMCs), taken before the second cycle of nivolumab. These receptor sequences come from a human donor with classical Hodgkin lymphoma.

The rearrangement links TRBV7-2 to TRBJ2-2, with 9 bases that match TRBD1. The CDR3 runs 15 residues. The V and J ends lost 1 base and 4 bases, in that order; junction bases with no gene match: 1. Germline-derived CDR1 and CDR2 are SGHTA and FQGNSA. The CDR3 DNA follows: TGTGCCAGCAGCTTAGACAGGGGGCGCACCGGGGAGCTGTTTTTT. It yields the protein CASSLDRGRTGELFF.

In DNA, the CDR3 is TGTGCCAGTAGTATCCCCGGCCGGACAGGGAAGGGCTATGGCTACACCTTC. It specifies CASSIPGRTGKGYGYTF. The V and J genes are TRBV19 and TRBJ1-2; 8 bases are shared with TRBD1. CDR1 LNHDA and CDR2 SQIVND come from the germline V gene (reference sequence). The CDR3 spans 17 residues. The V and J ends lost 3 bases and 4 bases, in that order; junction bases with no gene match: 13.

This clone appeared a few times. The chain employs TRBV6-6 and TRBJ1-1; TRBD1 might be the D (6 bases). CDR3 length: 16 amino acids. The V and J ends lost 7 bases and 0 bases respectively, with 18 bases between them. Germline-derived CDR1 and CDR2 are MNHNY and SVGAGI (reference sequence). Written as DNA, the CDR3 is TGTGCCAGCACTCCAAGACAGGCGGCCATGAACACTGAAGCTTTCTTT. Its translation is CASTPRQAAMNTEAFF.

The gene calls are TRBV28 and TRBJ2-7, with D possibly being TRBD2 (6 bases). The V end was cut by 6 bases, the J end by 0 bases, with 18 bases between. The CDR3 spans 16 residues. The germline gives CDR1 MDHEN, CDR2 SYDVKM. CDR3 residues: CASRQVRDGSSYEQYF. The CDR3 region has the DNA TGTGCCAGCAGACAGGTCCGGGACGGGAGCTCCTACGAGCAGTACTTC.

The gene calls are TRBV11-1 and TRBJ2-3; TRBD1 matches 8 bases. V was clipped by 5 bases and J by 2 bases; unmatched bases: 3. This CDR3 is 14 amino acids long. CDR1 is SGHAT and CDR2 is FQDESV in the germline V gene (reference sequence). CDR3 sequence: CASSQGQATDTQYF. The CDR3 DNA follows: TGTGCCAGCAGCCAGGGACAGGCCACAGATACGCAGTATTTT.

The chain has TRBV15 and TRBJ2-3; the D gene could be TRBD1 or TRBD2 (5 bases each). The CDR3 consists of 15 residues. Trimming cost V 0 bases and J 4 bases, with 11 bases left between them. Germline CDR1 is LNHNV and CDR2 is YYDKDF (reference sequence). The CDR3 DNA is TGTGCCACCAGCAGAGATCAGGGACGGGCAGATACGCAGTATTTT. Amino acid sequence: CATSRDQGRADTQYF. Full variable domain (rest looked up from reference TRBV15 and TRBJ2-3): DAMVIQNPRYQVTQFGKPVTLSCSQTLNHNVMYWYQQKSSQAPKLLFHYYDKDFNNEADTPDNFQSRRPNTSFCFLDIRSPGLGDTAMYLCATSRDQGRADTQYFGPGTRLTVL.

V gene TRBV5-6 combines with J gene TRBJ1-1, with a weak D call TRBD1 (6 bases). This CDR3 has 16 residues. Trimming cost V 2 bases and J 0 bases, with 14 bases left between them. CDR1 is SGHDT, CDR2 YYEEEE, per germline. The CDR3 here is CASSFRDTPMNTEAFF. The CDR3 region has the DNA TGTGCCAGCAGCTTCCGGGACACCCCGATGAACACTGAAGCTTTCTTT.

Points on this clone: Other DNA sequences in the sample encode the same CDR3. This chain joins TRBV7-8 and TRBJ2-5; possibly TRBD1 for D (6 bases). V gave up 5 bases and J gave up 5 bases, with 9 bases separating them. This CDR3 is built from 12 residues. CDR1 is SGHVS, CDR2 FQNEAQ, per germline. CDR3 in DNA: TGTGCCAGCAGCCCGAGGGGGGAGACCCAGTACTTC. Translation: CASSPRGETQYF.

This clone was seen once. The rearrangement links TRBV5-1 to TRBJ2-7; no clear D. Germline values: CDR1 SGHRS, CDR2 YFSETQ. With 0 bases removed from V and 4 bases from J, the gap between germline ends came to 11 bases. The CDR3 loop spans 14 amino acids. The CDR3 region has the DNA TGCGCCAGCAGCTTGGGGCAGAGATGGTACGAGCAGTACTTC. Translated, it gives CASSLGQRWYEQYF. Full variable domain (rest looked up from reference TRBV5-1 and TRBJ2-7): KAGVTQTPRYLIKTRGQQVTLSCSPISGHRSVSWYQQTPGQGLQFLFEYFSETQRNKGNFPGRFSGRQFSNSRSEMNVSTLELGDSALYLCASSLGQRWYEQYFGPGTRLTVT.

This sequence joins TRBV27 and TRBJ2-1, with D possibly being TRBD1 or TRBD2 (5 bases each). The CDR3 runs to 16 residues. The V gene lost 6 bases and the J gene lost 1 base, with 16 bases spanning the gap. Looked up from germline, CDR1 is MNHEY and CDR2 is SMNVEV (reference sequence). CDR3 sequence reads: CASRKPSGTSYNEQFF. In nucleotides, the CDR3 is TGTGCCAGCAGAAAGCCCTCAGGGACGTCCTACAATGAGCAGTTCTTC.

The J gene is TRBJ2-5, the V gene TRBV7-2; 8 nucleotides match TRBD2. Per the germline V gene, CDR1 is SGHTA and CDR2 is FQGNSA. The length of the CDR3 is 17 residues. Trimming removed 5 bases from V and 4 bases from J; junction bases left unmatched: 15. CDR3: CASSPPLAGPGGETQYF. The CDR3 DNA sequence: TGTGCCAGCAGCCCCCCTTTAGCGGGGCCCGGGGGAGAGACCCAGTACTTC.

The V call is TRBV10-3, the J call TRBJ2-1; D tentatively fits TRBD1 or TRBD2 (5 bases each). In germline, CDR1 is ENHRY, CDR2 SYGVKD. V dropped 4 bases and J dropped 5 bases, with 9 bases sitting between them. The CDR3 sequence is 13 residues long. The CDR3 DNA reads TGTGCCATCAGTGGGGGACCCGACAATGAGCAGTTCTTC. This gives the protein CAISGGPDNEQFF.

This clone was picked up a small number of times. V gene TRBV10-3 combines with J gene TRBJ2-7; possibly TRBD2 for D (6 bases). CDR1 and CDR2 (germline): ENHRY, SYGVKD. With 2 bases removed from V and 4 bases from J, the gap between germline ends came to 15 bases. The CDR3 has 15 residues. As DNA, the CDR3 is TGTGCCATCAGTGAGATTAGCGGCAGCCGATACGAGCAGTACTTC. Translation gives CAISEISGSRYEQYF.

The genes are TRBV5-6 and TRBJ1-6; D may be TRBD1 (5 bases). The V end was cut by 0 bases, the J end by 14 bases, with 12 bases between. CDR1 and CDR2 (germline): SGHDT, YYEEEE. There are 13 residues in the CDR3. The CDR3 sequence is CASSLGGTSALHF. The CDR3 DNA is TGTGCCAGCAGCTTGGGGGGGACCTCAGCCCTCCACTTT.

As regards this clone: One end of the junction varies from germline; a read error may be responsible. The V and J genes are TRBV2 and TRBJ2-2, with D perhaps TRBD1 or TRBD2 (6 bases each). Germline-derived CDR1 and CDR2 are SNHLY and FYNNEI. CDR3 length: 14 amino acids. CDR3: CASSGGRNTGELFF. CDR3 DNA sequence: TGTGCCAGTAGTGGGGGGCGAAACACCGGGGAGCTGTTTTTT.

The CDR3 nucleotides are TGTGCCAGCAGCGACAGGGTTGGCACAGATACGCAGTATTTT. Translation gives CASSDRVGTDTQYF. The chain links TRBV6-5 to TRBJ2-3; 7 nucleotides agree with TRBD1. The CDR3 length is 14 residues. Trimming at V came to 6 bases and at J to 1 base, leaving 4 bases not matched to a gene. From germline, CDR1 is MNHEY and CDR2 SVGAGI.

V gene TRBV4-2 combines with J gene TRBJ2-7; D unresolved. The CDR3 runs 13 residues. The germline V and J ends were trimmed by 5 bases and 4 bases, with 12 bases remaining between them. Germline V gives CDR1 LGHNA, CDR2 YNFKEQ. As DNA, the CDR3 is TGTGCCAGCAGCTTGAAAAAGGGTTACGAGCAGTACTTC. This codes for CASSLKKGYEQYF.

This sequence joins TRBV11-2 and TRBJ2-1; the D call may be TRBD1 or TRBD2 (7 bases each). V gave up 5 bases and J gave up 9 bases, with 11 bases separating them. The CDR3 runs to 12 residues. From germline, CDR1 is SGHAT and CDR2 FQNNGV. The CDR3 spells CASSPRGGEQFF. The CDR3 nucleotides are TGTGCCAGCAGCCCCAGGGGGGGTGAGCAGTTCTTC.

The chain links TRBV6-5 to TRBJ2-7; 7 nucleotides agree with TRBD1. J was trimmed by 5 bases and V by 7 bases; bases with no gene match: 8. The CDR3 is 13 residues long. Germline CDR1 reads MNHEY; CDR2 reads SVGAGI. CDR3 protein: CASTGTEEHEQYF. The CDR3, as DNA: TGTGCCAGCACCGGGACAGAGGAGCACGAGCAGTACTTC.

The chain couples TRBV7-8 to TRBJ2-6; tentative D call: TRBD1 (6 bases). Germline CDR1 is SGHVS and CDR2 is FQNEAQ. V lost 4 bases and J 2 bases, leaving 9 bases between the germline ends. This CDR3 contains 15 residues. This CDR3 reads CASSSPGAGANVLTF. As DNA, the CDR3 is TGTGCCAGCAGCTCCCCAGGGGCTGGGGCCAACGTCCTGACTTTC.

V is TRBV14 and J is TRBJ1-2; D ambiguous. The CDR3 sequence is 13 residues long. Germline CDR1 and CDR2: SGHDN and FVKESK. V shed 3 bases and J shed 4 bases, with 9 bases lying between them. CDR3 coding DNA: TGTGCCAGCAGCCAGGACCATAGCTATGGCTACACCTTC. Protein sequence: CASSQDHSYGYTF.

The chain's CDR3 is CASRGQPNTEAFF. The DNA for the CDR3 is TGTGCCAGCAGGGGACAACCGAACACTGAAGCTTTCTTT. The rearrangement links TRBV7-2 to TRBJ1-1; possibly TRBD1 for D (6 bases). V shed 6 bases and J shed 1 base, with 9 bases lying between them. The CDR3 has 13 residues. Germline-derived CDR1 and CDR2 are SGHTA and FQGNSA. The full variable domain, with the rest looked up from reference TRBV7-2 and TRBJ1-1, is GAGVSQSPSNKVTEKGKDVELRCDPISGHTALYWYRQSLGQGLEFLIYFQGNSAPDKSGLPSDRFSAERTGGSVSTLTIQRTQQEDSAVYLCASRGQPNTEAFFGQGTRLTVV.

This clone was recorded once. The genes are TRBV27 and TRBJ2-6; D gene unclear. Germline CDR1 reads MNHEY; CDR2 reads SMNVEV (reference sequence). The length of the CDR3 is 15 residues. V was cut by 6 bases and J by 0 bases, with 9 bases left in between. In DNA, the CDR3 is TGTGCCAGCAGCGCCTTGGGCTCTGGGGCCAACGTCCTGACTTTC. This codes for CASSALGSGANVLTF.

CDR3 DNA: TGTGCCAGCAGGGTGGGGACAGCCGGCAACTATGGCTACACCTTC. Translating it yields CASRVGTAGNYGYTF. The chain combines TRBV7-9 with TRBJ1-2, with TRBD1 matching 7 bases. Per the germline V gene, CDR1 is SEHNR and CDR2 is FQNEAQ (reference sequence). This CDR3 contains 15 residues. V lost 6 bases to trimming and J lost 2 bases; unmatched junction nucleotides: 9.

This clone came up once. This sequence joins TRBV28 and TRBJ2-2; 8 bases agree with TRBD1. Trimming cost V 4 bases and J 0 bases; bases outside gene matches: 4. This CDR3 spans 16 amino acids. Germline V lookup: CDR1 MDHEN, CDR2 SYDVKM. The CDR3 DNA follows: TGTGCCAGCAGTTGGGAGGACAGGGCGAACACCGGGGAGCTGTTTTTT. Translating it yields CASSWEDRANTGELFF.

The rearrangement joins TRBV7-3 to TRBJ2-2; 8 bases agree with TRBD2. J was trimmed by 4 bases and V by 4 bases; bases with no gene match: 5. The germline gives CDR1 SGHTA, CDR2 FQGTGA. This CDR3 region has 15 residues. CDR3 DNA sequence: TGTGCCAGCAGCTCCCGGGGGGGCGGCACCGGGGAGCTGTTTTTT. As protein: CASSSRGGGTGELFF.

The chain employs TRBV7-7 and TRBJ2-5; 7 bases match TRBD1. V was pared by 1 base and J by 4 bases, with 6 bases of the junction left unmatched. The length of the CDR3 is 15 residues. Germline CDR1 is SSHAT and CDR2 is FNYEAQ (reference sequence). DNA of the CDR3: TGTGCCAGCAGCTTAGGAGGGGGCGCGGGAGAGACCCAGTACTTC. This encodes CASSLGGGAGETQYF.

This chain's CDR3 is CASSLRGAGGVNEKLFF. The CDR3 nucleotides read TGTGCCAGCAGTTTAAGGGGGGCAGGGGGCGTTAATGAAAAACTGTTTTTT. The rearrangement uses TRBV27 and TRBJ1-4; 8 nucleotides align to TRBD1. This CDR3 contains 17 residues. V shed 2 bases and J 4 bases; nucleotides not matched to a gene: 9. Germline V CDR1 and CDR2: MNHEY, SMNVEV (reference sequence).